Presented here are 26 T cell receptor beta chains from one specimen sequenced in a study of blood T cells in healthy people across ages. The second PCR ran roughly 7 to 12 cycles with a sample-barcoded 5' primer and J-beta primers. TCRdb independently ran MiXCR on the 5' RACE reads; one entry per CDR3 protein. Altogether some 1.5 million distinct CDR3 sequences are present, over 25% being singletons, with the ten largest covering more than 6%. The sequencing sample was made of blood. The source is a young woman in good health.

This clonotype was counted at least ten times. The J gene is TRBJ2-7, the V gene TRBV12-3 or TRBV12-4; the D is unclear. Trimming shortened V by 3 bases and J by 7 bases, and 16 bases separated the two germline ends. The CDR3 consists of 14 residues. The CDR3 protein is CASSLTGPLGEQYF. The CDR3 region has the DNA TGTGCCAGCAGTTTGACCGGACCCTTGGGGGAGCAGTACTTC.

This chain's CDR3 is CASSLRVFSPLHF. The CDR3 DNA reads TGTGCCAGCAGTTTGCGGGTTTTTTCACCCCTCCACTTT. This chain connects TRBV12-3 or TRBV12-4 to TRBJ1-6; D is undetermined. V was clipped by 3 bases and J by 9 bases, with 9 bases between them. The CDR3 has 13 amino acids.

This clonotype occurred many times. J is TRBJ1-2 and V is TRBV5-5, with TRBD1 identical over 9 bases. In germline, CDR1 is SGHKS, CDR2 YYEKEE (reference sequence). The CDR3 is made up of 16 amino acids. The junction had 8 bases not matched to a gene; V was cut back by 3 bases and J by 2 bases. CDR3 sequence: CASSSHLGQGNYGYTF. CDR3 DNA: TGTGCCAGCAGCTCTCACTTGGGACAGGGCAACTATGGCTACACCTTC.

This clonotype showed up many times. J is TRBJ2-1 and V is TRBV20-1; tentative D call: TRBD2 (6 bases). In germline, CDR1 is DFQATT, CDR2 SNEGSKA (reference sequence). Trimming took 4 bases from V and 4 from J, leaving 14 bases between them. The CDR3 is 14 amino acids. This CDR3 reads CSANTQRGYNEQFF. In nucleotides, the CDR3 is TGCAGTGCTAACACTCAACGGGGGTACAATGAGCAGTTCTTC.

This clonotype was observed a few times. The V and J genes are TRBV14 and TRBJ2-7, with D perhaps TRBD1 or TRBD2 (5 bases each). Trimming cost V 3 bases and J 6 bases, with 18 bases left between them. The germline V gene has CDR1 SGHDN and CDR2 FVKESK. This CDR3 comprises 15 residues. CDR3 residues: CASSQARTGASEQYF. The CDR3 coding sequence is TGTGCCAGCAGCCAGGCACGAACCGGGGCCTCCGAGCAGTACTTC.

The rearrangement links TRBV18 to TRBJ1-2; TRBD1 aligns across 8 bases. Germline-derived CDR1 and CDR2 are KGHSH and LQKENI. The CDR3 has 14 residues. Trimming cost V 4 bases and J 3 bases; bases outside gene matches: 4. CDR3 DNA sequence: TGTGCCAGCTCACTACAGGACAGGGACTATGGCTACACCTTC. This gives the protein CASSLQDRDYGYTF.

This clonotype has only a few counts. The chain joins TRBV20-1 to TRBJ2-5, with D unclear. V lost 4 bases and J lost 2, with 11 bases in between. In germline, CDR1 is DFQATT, CDR2 SNEGSKA (reference sequence). The CDR3 covers 13 residues. DNA for the CDR3: TGCAGTGCTACTCTCAGCAGACAAGAGACCCAGTACTTC. Translation gives CSATLSRQETQYF.

In its sample, this clonotype was seen many times. The CDR3 coding sequence is TGTGCCAGCAGTTTATCAGCCCCCTACGAGCAGTACTTC. Translated: CASSLSAPYEQYF. J is TRBJ2-7 and V is TRBV12-3 or TRBV12-4; no definite D call. V lost 2 bases to trimming and J lost 2 bases, with 7 bases between them. The CDR3 runs 13 residues.

The chain joins TRBV6-6 to TRBJ2-2, with 7 bases that match TRBD1. V was pared by 4 bases and J by 2 bases, with 4 bases of the junction left unmatched. Germline-derived CDR1 and CDR2 are MNHNY and SVGAGI (reference sequence). The CDR3 runs 15 residues. The CDR3 loop reads CASSWGTVNTGELFF. The CDR3, as DNA: TGTGCCAGCAGTTGGGGGACAGTAAACACCGGGGAGCTGTTTTTT.

The chain uses TRBV20-1 and TRBJ1-5; 9 bases align to TRBD1. V lost 6 bases, J lost 3 bases, and 12 bases stayed unmatched. The CDR3 sequence is 16 residues long. Germline values: CDR1 DFQATT, CDR2 SNEGSKA (reference sequence). Here the CDR3 reads CSAVPGTGPSNQPQHF. The CDR3 nucleotides read TGCAGTGCGGTACCCGGGACAGGGCCTTCCAATCAGCCCCAGCATTTT.

The J gene is TRBJ2-5, the V gene TRBV5-1, with 7 positions matching TRBD1. The CDR3 contains 14 residues. Looked up from germline, CDR1 is SGHRS and CDR2 is YFSETQ. Unmatched junction bases numbered 7, after V lost 3 bases and J lost 5 bases. For the CDR3, the DNA is TGCGCCAGCAGCTCGGACGACAGGGTGGAGACCCAGTACTTC. Its protein product is CASSSDDRVETQYF.

The rearrangement joins TRBV29-1 to TRBJ1-1, with 7 nucleotides matching TRBD1. Unmatched junction bases numbered 5, after V lost 6 bases and J lost 4 bases. Germline assignment: CDR1 SQVTM and CDR2 ANQGSEA. The CDR3 totals 12 residues. CDR3 nucleotides: TGCAGCGTGACAGGGTGGATCACTGAAGCTTTCTTT. Its translation is CSVTGWITEAFF.

The chain couples TRBV2 to TRBJ2-1; no clear D gene. The germline gives CDR1 SNHLY, CDR2 FYNNEI. Deletions cut 3 bases from V and 5 bases from J, with 11 bases between. This CDR3 has 14 amino acids. The CDR3 coding sequence is TGTGCCAGCAGTGATGGGCGTCCTCACAATGAGCAGTTCTTC. Protein: CASSDGRPHNEQFF.

This clonotype was counted between two and nine times. The rearrangement links TRBV29-1 to TRBJ1-2; D is ambiguous. The V gene lost 1 base and the J gene lost 8 bases, with 14 bases spanning the gap. This CDR3 comprises 13 residues. CDR1 is SQVTM, CDR2 ANQGSEA, per germline. The CDR3 reads CSVEGRLPRGYTF. CDR3 bases: TGCAGCGTTGAAGGACGTCTACCGAGGGGCTACACCTTC.

Many counts were recorded for this clonotype. This chain links TRBV29-1 with TRBJ2-5; 9 bases agree with TRBD2. Germline CDR1 SQVTM, CDR2 ANQGSEA. The CDR3 covers 14 residues. V was pared by 5 bases and J by 5 bases, with 9 bases of the junction left unmatched. CDR3 nucleotides: TGCAGCGTTCGTCAGCGGGGGGCACGGGAGACCCAGTACTTC. Translated, it gives CSVRQRGARETQYF.

This clonotype was counted at least ten times. The chain links TRBV5-1 to TRBJ2-7; no firm D call. The germline V and J ends were trimmed by 1 base and 5 bases, with 13 bases remaining between them. The CDR3 spans 14 residues. Germline loops: CDR1 SGHRS, CDR2 YFSETQ. In DNA, the CDR3 is TGCGCCAGCAGCTTGTCTGGACCCCTTAACGAGCAGTACTTC. Protein sequence: CASSLSGPLNEQYF. Variable domain in full (rest from reference TRBV5-1 and TRBJ2-7): KAGVTQTPRYLIKTRGQQVTLSCSPISGHRSVSWYQQTPGQGLQFLFEYFSETQRNKGNFPGRFSGRQFSNSRSEMNVSTLELGDSALYLCASSLSGPLNEQYFGPGTRLTVT.

The V call is TRBV20-1, the J call TRBJ2-4, with D perhaps given as TRBD1 or TRBD2 (6 bases each). Matching the DNA end better, TRBJ2-7 makes the J call doubtful. Germline loops: CDR1 DFQATT, CDR2 SNEGSKA (reference sequence). This CDR3 spans 11 amino acids. The CDR3 nucleotides are TGCAGTGTTCCGGGGGCCCACGAGCAGTACTTC. This translates into CSVPGAHEQYF.

This clonotype was observed many times. The CDR3: CASSRRGQGAKNEQYF. CDR3 DNA sequence: TGTGCCAGCAGTCGCAGAGGACAGGGGGCGAAAAACGAGCAGTACTTC. The chain has TRBV6-2 or TRBV6-3 and TRBJ2-7; TRBD1 agrees at 11 bases. The V gene's germline CDR1 is MNHEY and CDR2 SVGEGT. J was trimmed by 5 bases and V by 5 bases; bases with no gene match: 11. The CDR3 is made up of 16 amino acids.

Worth noting for this clonotype: This may arise from a read error, as a much more abundant clone is one base away. The CDR3 loop reads CTSSQQGAGVGETQYF. The CDR3 DNA is TGTACCAGCAGCCAACAGGGGGCTGGTGTCGGAGAGACCCAGTACTTC. This chain joins TRBV7-3 and TRBJ2-7, with TRBD1 identical over 9 bases. The assigned J gene may be wrong: the sequence end matches TRBJ2-5 better. The germline CDR1 and CDR2 sequences are SGHTA and FQGTGA. The CDR3 has 16 amino acids.

This clonotype was counted many times. The CDR3 DNA follows: TGCAGCGTACCTTCAACTAGCGGGAGCAACGAGCAGTACTTC. Translation: CSVPSTSGSNEQYF. The chain recombines TRBV29-1 with TRBJ2-7, with TRBD2 identical over 11 bases. The germline V gene has CDR1 SQVTM and CDR2 ANQGSEA. The CDR3 runs 14 residues. J lost 5 bases, V lost 6 bases, and 9 bases had no gene match.

This clonotype has just a few counts. V usage is TRBV6-6 and J usage is TRBJ1-5; D uncertain. V lost 7 bases and J lost 9, with 19 bases in between. The CDR3 has 14 residues. The V gene's germline CDR1 is MNHNY and CDR2 SVGAGI (reference sequence). This CDR3 is CASTDSVGDRPQHF. The CDR3 DNA is TGTGCCAGCACTGACTCCGTTGGGGATCGGCCCCAGCATTTT.

The chain is built from TRBV4-2 and TRBJ1-2; 8 nucleotides line up with TRBD1. There are 14 residues in the CDR3. Germline V gene sequence: CDR1 LGHNA, CDR2 YNFKEQ. V lost 4 bases, J lost 4 bases, and 5 bases stayed unmatched. In nucleotides, the CDR3 is TGTGCCAGCAGCCCGGACAGGGTGATCTATGGCTACACCTTC. Amino acid sequence: CASSPDRVIYGYTF.

The chain carries TRBV20-1 and TRBJ2-7, with a possible D match to TRBD2 (5 bases). This CDR3 region has 13 residues. Trimming took off 3 bases at V and 7 bases at J, with 16 bases between the two ends. Germline V gene sequence: CDR1 DFQATT, CDR2 SNEGSKA (reference sequence). The CDR3 DNA reads as TGCAGTGCTAGCGCCGCCAGCTCGGGGGAGCAGTACTTC. It specifies CSASAASSGEQYF.

The CDR3 region is CASSPGTGSDADTQYF. CDR3 nucleotides: TGTGCCAGCAGCCCAGGGACCGGTTCGGACGCAGATACGCAGTATTTT. The chain is built from TRBV7-9 and TRBJ2-3, with D perhaps given as TRBD1 or TRBD2 (5 bases each). Deletions cut 5 bases from V and 4 bases from J, with 19 bases between. This CDR3 spans 16 amino acids. Looked up from germline, CDR1 is SEHNR and CDR2 is FQNEAQ (reference sequence). The variable domain in full, with the rest retrieved from reference TRBV7-9 and TRBJ2-3, is DTGVSQNPRHKITKRGQNVTFRCDPISEHNRLYWYRQTLGQGPEFLTYFQNEAQLEKSRLLSDRFSAERPKGSFSTLEIQRTEQGDSAMYLCASSPGTGSDADTQYFGPGTRLTVL.

This rearrangement joins TRBV5-1 to TRBJ2-5, with 8 bases matching TRBD1. Germline V lookup: CDR1 SGHRS, CDR2 YFSETQ. The CDR3 is 15 residues long. V was pared by 3 bases and J by 1 base, with 5 bases of the junction left unmatched. In DNA, the CDR3 is TGCGCCAGCAGCTCGGCGGACAGGGCCCAAGAGACCCAGTACTTC. Encoded protein: CASSSADRAQETQYF. Filled out from reference TRBV5-1 and TRBJ2-5, the complete variable domain reads KAGVTQTPRYLIKTRGQQVTLSCSPISGHRSVSWYQQTPGQGLQFLFEYFSETQRNKGNFPGRFSGRQFSNSRSEMNVSTLELGDSALYLCASSSADRAQETQYFGPGTRLLVL.

This clonotype was seen at least ten times. A much larger clone lies a single base off, so this may be a read error. This chain uses TRBV12-3 or TRBV12-4 with TRBJ2-6; D is possibly TRBD1 (5 bases). The CDR3 loop spans 13 amino acids. The CDR3 sequence is CASMGSGANVRTF. CDR3 DNA sequence: TGTGCCAGCATGGGCTCTGGGGCCAACGTCCGGACTTTC.